The 16 T cell receptor beta chains below all came from one sample that was sequenced in a study of a mutant IDH1 vaccine in newly diagnosed glioma. Here immunoSEQ multiplex PCR was the method, and the copy in TCRdb shows in-frame clones only, minus some. The sample gives approximately 80,000 clones, roughly nine tenths of which show up once; about 0.6% is in the top ten. No antigen has been assigned to these receptors. Noted time point: week 5, during vaccination. Mutant IDH1 20-mer peptide, at 300 ug, made up each vaccine dose, with topical imiquimod. The sequencing used PBMCs, collected from a glioma patient whose treatment included an IDH1 peptide vaccine. These receptors originate from a woman aged 50 to 65 with glioma.

The V gene is TRBV4-1, the J gene TRBJ2-7, with TRBD2 matching over 9 bases. CDR3 length equals 16 residues. Germline CDR1 MGHRA, CDR2 YSYEKL. V shed 0 bases and J 2 bases; nucleotides not matched to a gene: 5. The CDR3: CASSQEKLAGAYEQYF. The CDR3 DNA reads TGCGCCAGCAGCCAAGAAAAACTAGCGGGCGCCTACGAGCAGTACTTC.

V and J are TRBV23-1 and TRBJ2-4; D is undetermined. TRBV23-1 is an ORF, with its function uncertain. Trimming removed 4 bases from V and 1 base from J, with 8 bases in between. The CDR3 consists of 14 residues. CDR3 loop: CASSRCFAKNIQYF. The CDR3 region has the DNA TGCGCCAGCAGTCGGTGCTTCGCCAAAAACATTCAGTACTTC.

Only a few counts were recorded for this clone. V and J are TRBV5-1 and TRBJ2-5; D might be TRBD1 (6 bases). The CDR3 consists of 13 residues. Trimming stripped 4 bases from V and 5 bases from J, with 12 bases between. The germline V gene has CDR1 SGHRS and CDR2 YFSETQ. The CDR3 sequence is CASSGTPRETQYF. As DNA, the CDR3 is TGCGCCAGCAGCGGGACACCCAGGGAGACCCAGTACTTC.

This clone was seen only once. The chain uses TRBV5-5 and TRBJ1-4; D gene ambiguous. CDR1 is SGHKS and CDR2 is YYEKEE in the germline V gene (reference sequence). This CDR3 is 14 amino acids long. V shed 4 bases and J shed 5 bases, with 12 bases lying between them. The CDR3 nucleotides read TGTGCCAGCAGCCCGGACTGGAGAAATGAAAAACTGTTTTTT. Its translation is CASSPDWRNEKLFF.

The chain joins TRBV2 to TRBJ2-5; D may be TRBD2 (7 bases). Germline loops: CDR1 SNHLY, CDR2 FYNNEI. V was clipped by 4 bases and J by 3 bases, with 12 bases between them. This CDR3 has 14 amino acids. The CDR3 DNA reads as TGTGCCAGCAGTGTCCCGGGGGGCGAAGAGACCCAGTACTTC. It specifies CASSVPGGEETQYF.

This chain connects TRBV10-3 to TRBJ2-5; D call uncertain. The tail of the sequence fits TRBJ2-7 better, so the J call may be wrong. Germline values: CDR1 ENHRY, CDR2 SYGVKD. The CDR3 runs 11 residues. In DNA form, the CDR3 reads TGTGCCATCAGTGTTGGTAACGAGCAGTACTTC. It specifies CAISVGNEQYF.

CDR3 in amino acids: CASSLATGRTEAFF. The CDR3 bases are TGCGCCAGCAGCTTGGCCACAGGGCGCACTGAAGCTTTCTTT. V is TRBV5-1 and J is TRBJ1-1; possible D gene TRBD1, 6 bases. Between the trimmed V and J ends, which lost 0 bases and 4 bases, there was a span of 10 bases. The CDR3 loop spans 14 amino acids. Germline V CDR1 and CDR2: SGHRS, YFSETQ.

The chain couples TRBV29-1 to TRBJ1-3; D may be TRBD1 (5 bases). Trimming cost V 6 bases and J 0 bases, with 9 bases left between them. The germline V gene encodes CDR1 SQVTM and CDR2 ANQGSEA. This CDR3 has 13 amino acids. The CDR3 coding sequence is TGCAGCGTCGAAACAGGCTCTGGAAACACCATATATTTT. Translated, it gives CSVETGSGNTIYF.

A single count supports this clone. J is TRBJ1-1 and V is TRBV6-5; D call uncertain. The germline V gene encodes CDR1 MNHEY and CDR2 SVGAGI. V lost 6 bases and J 1 base, leaving 12 bases between the germline ends. The CDR3 is 14 amino acids. This CDR3 is CASSETDGNTEAFF. The CDR3 DNA reads TGTGCCAGCAGCGAGACCGACGGGAACACTGAAGCTTTCTTT.

The chain recombines TRBV4-2 with TRBJ2-2; D gene ambiguous. This CDR3 region has 14 residues. V was clipped by 1 base and J by 3 bases, with 6 bases between them. Germline V gene sequence: CDR1 LGHNA, CDR2 YNFKEQ. The CDR3 region is CASSQVGYTGELFF. CDR3 DNA: TGTGCCAGCAGCCAAGTAGGATACACCGGGGAGCTGTTTTTT.

This chain uses TRBV5-1 with TRBJ2-6, with a possible D match to TRBD1 (6 bases). Germline CDR1 is SGHRS and CDR2 is YFSETQ. The CDR3 is 15 amino acids. Trimming stripped 3 bases from V and 1 base from J, with 8 bases between. Here the CDR3 reads CASSSTGSGANVLTF. CDR3 DNA sequence: TGCGCCAGCAGCTCCACAGGGTCTGGGGCCAACGTCCTGACTTTC. Full variable domain (rest looked up from reference TRBV5-1 and TRBJ2-6): KAGVTQTPRYLIKTRGQQVTLSCSPISGHRSVSWYQQTPGQGLQFLFEYFSETQRNKGNFPGRFSGRQFSNSRSEMNVSTLELGDSALYLCASSSTGSGANVLTFGAGSRLTVL.

This clone was recorded only once. The genes are TRBV19 and TRBJ2-2; possible D gene TRBD2, 6 bases. Trimming removed 7 bases from V and 2 bases from J, with 14 bases in between. The germline gives CDR1 LNHDA, CDR2 SQIVND (reference sequence). This CDR3 region has 15 residues. The CDR3 sequence is CASNPPGENTGELFF. CDR3 nucleotide sequence: TGTGCCAGTAATCCCCCGGGGGAAAACACCGGGGAGCTGTTTTTT.

The chain recombines TRBV18 with TRBJ2-7, with TRBD2 as a possible D gene (6 bases). Germline-derived CDR1 and CDR2 are KGHSH and LQKENI. V was clipped by 0 bases and J by 6 bases, with 9 bases between them. The CDR3 is 13 residues long. As DNA, the CDR3 is TGTGCCAGCTCACCACCGGAGGGGCCCGAGCAGTACTTC. This gives the protein CASSPPEGPEQYF.

The chain joins TRBV18 to TRBJ2-4; possible D gene TRBD2, 5 bases. Germline V gene lookup returns CDR1 KGHSH and CDR2 LQKENI. This CDR3 spans 15 amino acids. V lost 2 bases and J lost 8, with 16 bases in between. The CDR3 region is CASSPGALGGDIQYF. In nucleotides, the CDR3 is TGTGCCAGCTCACCAGGTGCCCTTGGAGGAGACATTCAGTACTTC.

The V and J genes are TRBV2 and TRBJ2-1; D is undetermined. The CDR3 covers 14 residues. CDR1 and CDR2 from the germline V gene are SNHLY and FYNNEI. The V end was cut by 4 bases, the J end by 5 bases, with 12 bases between. In nucleotides, the CDR3 is TGTGCCAGCAGTGCTCTGACGGCAGACAATGAGCAGTTCTTC. This codes for CASSALTADNEQFF.

This clone occurred once. The gene calls are TRBV30 and TRBJ1-5, with D possibly TRBD1 on 5 matching bases. CDR1 and CDR2 from the germline V gene are GTSNPN and SVGIG (reference sequence). CDR3 length: 13 amino acids. Trimming removed 4 bases at V and 4 bases at J, with 11 bases between. CDR3 sequence: CAWTGGVNQPQHF. The CDR3 DNA sequence: TGTGCCTGGACCGGAGGGGTAAATCAGCCCCAGCATTTT.